A single T cell receptor beta chain is shown here with its context. Antigen: not known. Assay used: immunoSEQ multiplex PCR; TCRdb lists only in-frame clones, some missing. The sample consists of tens of thousands of clones, around 94% of them appearing once. The data stem from a study of cytomegalovirus exposure and HLA in healthy donors. Findings and limits, study-wide: It was reportedly the case that the classifier diagnosed cytomegalovirus status with high specificity and sensitivity. In the roughly 120 validation repertoires, a later analysis found that first-cohort TCR clusters tended to co-occur. As confirmed in vitro, a few CMV-associated chains were specific for CMV antigens.

V was shortened by 5 bases and J by 6 bases, with 11 bases between the two germline ends. This CDR3 has 12 amino acids. Germline V CDR1 and CDR2: SGHAT, FQNNGV. Donors were drawn from the approximately 120-subject validation cohort, separate from the approximately 620-subject first cohort. This clonotype was obtained from a woman between 18 and 30 years old in good health and CMV-seropositive. The sample taken for sequencing was PBMCs. V usage is TRBV11-2 and J usage is TRBJ2-7, with no clear D. CDR3 loop: CASSLRWAEQYF. CDR3 nucleotides: TGTGCCAGCAGCCTCCGTTGGGCCGAGCAGTACTTC. Supplemented by reference TRBV11-2 and TRBJ2-7, the full variable domain reads EAGVAQSPRYKIIEKRQSVAFWCNPISGHATLYWYQQILGQGPKLLIQFQNNGVVDDSQLPKDRFSAERLKGVDSTLKIQPAKLEDSAVYLCASSLRWAEQYFGPGTRLTVT.